The source of this T cell receptor (beta chain) is a study of shared clonotypes between healthy human individuals. Overall study context: Each donor's CD8 memory used one plate, CD8 naive two, each CD4 subset three.

Data came from immunoSEQ multiplex PCR; TCRdb stores just in-frame clones and leaves some out. The repertoire holds around 1.9 million clones, with roughly 91% as singletons. Study-wide results and limits: Relative to clonotypes present in all four donors, those not shared had lower generation probabilities. The naive CD4 repertoires of a handful of donors were compared, and approximately 5% of clonotypes were shared.

Per the germline V gene, CDR1 is PRHDT and CDR2 is FYEKMQ (reference sequence). Trimming left V 0 bases short and J 7 bases short, with 22 bases between. This CDR3 is built from 18 residues. As to this clone: Its antigen remains unknown.

Positively selected for CCR7, the CD45RO-negative cells used as naive CD8 cells excluded terminally differentiated effector memory CD45RA+ cells. The chain couples TRBV13 to TRBJ2-1; tentative D call: TRBD1 (6 bases). The source of this sequence is a man aged 18-30 years in good health. Some clones in this sample may be carry-over from other donors' samples. The sequencing input was naive CD8+ T cells from PBMCs. CDR3 loop: CASSLGLRSLRRGNEQFF. Here the CDR3 DNA reads TGTGCCAGCAGCTTAGGTCTCCGGTCCTTACGAAGGGGGAATGAGCAGTTCTTC.